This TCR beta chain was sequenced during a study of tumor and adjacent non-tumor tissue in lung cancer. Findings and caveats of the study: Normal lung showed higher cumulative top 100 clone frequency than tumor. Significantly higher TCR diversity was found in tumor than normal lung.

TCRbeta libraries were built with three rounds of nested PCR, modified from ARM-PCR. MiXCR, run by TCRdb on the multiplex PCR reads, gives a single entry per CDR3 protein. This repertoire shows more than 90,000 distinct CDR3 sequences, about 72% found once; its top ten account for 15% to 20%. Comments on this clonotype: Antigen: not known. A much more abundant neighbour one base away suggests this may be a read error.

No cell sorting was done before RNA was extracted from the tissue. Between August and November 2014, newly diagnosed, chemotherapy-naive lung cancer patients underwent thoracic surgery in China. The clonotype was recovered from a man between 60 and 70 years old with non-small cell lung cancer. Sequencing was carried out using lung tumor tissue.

The chain's CDR3 is CSAGGGNGGKLFF. CDR3 sequence (DNA): TGCAGTGCGGGAGGGGGGAATGGGGGAAAACTGTTTTTT. The V gene is TRBV20-1, the J gene TRBJ1-4; D is perhaps TRBD1 (6 bases). Germline-derived CDR1 and CDR2 are DFQATT and SNEGSKA (reference sequence). This CDR3 is 13 amino acids long. V was shortened by 6 bases and J by 10 bases, with 18 bases between the two germline ends.